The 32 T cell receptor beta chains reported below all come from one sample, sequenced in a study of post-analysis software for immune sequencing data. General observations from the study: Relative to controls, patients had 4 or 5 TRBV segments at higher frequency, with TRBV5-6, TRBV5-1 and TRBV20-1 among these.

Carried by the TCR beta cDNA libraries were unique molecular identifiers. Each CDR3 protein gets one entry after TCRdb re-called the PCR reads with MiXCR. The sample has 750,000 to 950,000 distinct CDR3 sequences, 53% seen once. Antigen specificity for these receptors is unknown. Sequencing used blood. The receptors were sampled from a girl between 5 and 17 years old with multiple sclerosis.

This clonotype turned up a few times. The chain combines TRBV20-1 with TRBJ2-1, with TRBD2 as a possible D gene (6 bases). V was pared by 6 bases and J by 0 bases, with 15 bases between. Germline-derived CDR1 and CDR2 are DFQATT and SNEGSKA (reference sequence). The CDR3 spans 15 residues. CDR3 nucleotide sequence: TGCAGTGCCACACGGGACTGGAGCTCCTACAATGAGCAGTTCTTC. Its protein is CSATRDWSSYNEQFF.

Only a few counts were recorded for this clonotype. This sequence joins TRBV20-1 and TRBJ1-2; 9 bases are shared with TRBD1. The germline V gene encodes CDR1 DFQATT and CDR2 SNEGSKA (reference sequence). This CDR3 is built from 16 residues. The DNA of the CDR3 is TGCAGCGCCACAAGGGGGACAGGGACCACCAACTATGGCTACACCTTC. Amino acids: CSATRGTGTTNYGYTF.

CDR3 protein: CSARSPWGYNEQFF. The CDR3 region has the DNA TGCAGTGCTAGATCTCCTTGGGGCTACAATGAGCAGTTCTTC. The V call is TRBV20-1, the J call TRBJ2-1, with no clear D. The CDR3 contains 14 residues. Germline loops: CDR1 DFQATT, CDR2 SNEGSKA (reference sequence). Trimming took 2 bases from V and 3 from J, leaving 11 bases between them.

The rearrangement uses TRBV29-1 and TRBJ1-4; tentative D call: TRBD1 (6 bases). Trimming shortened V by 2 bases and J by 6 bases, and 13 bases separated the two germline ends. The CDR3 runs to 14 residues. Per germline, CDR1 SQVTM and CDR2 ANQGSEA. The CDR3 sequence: CSVEPLQGDEKLFF. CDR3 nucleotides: TGCAGCGTTGAACCTCTACAGGGAGATGAAAAACTGTTTTTT.

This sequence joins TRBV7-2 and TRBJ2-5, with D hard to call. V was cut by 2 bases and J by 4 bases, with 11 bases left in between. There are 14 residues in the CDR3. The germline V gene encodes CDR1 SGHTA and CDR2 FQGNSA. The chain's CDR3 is CASSLWPSAETQYF. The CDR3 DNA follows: TGTGCCAGCAGCTTATGGCCCTCCGCAGAGACCCAGTACTTC.

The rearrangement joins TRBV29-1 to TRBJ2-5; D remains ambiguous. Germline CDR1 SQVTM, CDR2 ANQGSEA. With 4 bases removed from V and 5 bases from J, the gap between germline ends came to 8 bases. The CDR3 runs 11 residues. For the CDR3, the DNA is TGCAGCGTTGGGCCTGCGGAGACCCAGTACTTC. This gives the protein CSVGPAETQYF.

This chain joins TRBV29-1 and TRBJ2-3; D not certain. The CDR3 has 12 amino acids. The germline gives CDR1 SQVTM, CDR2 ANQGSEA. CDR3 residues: CSVSSTLDTQYF. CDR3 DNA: TGCAGTGTTTCTTCTACCTTAGATACGCAGTATTTT.

CDR3 loop: CASSRQGNSNQPQHF. In nucleotides, the CDR3 is TGTGCCAGCAGCCGGCAGGGGAATAGCAATCAGCCCCAGCATTTT. The V call is TRBV7-8, the J call TRBJ1-5, with D perhaps matching TRBD1 (6 bases). Germline V CDR1 and CDR2: SGHVS, FQNEAQ. V gave up 5 bases and J gave up 0 bases, with 11 bases separating them. The CDR3 extends over 15 amino acids. The whole variable domain, remainder taken from reference TRBV7-8 and TRBJ1-5, is GAGVSQSPRYKVAKRGQDVALRCDPISGHVSLFWYQQALGQGPEFLTYFQNEAQLDKSGLPSDRFFAERPEGSVSTLKIQRTQQEDSAVYLCASSRQGNSNQPQHFGDGTRLSIL.

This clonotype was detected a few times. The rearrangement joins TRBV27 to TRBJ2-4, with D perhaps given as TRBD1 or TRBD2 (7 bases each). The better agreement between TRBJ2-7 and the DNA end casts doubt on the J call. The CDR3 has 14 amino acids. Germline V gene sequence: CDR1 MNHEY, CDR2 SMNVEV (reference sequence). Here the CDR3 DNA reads TGTGCCAGCAGTCGGGCAGGGGGGGCTTACGAGCAGTACTTC. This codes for CASSRAGGAYEQYF.

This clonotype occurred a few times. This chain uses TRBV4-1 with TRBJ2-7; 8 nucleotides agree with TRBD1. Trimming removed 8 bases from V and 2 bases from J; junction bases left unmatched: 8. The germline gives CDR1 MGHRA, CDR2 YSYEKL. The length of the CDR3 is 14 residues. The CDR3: CASGFDRGTYEQYF. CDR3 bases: TGCGCCAGCGGATTTGACAGGGGAACCTACGAGCAGTACTTC.

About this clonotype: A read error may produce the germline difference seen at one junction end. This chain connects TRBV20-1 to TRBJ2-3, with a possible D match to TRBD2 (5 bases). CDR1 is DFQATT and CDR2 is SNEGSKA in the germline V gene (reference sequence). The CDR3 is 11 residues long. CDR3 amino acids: CSSRERDTQYF. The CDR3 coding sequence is TGCAGTTCTAGGGAGCGTGATACGCAGTATTTT.

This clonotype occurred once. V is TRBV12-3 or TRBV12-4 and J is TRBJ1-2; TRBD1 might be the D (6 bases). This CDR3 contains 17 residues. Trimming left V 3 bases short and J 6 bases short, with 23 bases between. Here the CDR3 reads CASSLGAGPQIEDGYTF. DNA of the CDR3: TGTGCCAGCAGTTTGGGGGCAGGGCCCCAAATCGAGGATGGCTACACCTTC.

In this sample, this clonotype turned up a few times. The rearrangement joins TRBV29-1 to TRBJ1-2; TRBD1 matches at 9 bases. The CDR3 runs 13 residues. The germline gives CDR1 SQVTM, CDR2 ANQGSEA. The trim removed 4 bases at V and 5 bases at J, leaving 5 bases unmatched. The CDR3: CSVGGQGRYGYTF. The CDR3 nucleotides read TGCAGCGTTGGCGGACAGGGGAGGTATGGCTACACCTTC.

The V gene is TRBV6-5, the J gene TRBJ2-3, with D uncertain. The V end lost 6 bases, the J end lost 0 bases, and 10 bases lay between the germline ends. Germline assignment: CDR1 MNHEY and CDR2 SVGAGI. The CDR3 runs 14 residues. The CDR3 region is CASRQTASTDTQYF. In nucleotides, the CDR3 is TGTGCCAGCAGACAGACGGCGAGCACAGATACGCAGTATTTT.

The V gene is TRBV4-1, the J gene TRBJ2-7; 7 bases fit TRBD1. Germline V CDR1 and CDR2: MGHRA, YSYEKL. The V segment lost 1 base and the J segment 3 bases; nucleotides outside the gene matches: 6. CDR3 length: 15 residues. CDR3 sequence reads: CASSQGRQGSYEQYF. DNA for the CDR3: TGCGCCAGCAGCCAAGGTCGACAGGGTAGCTACGAGCAGTACTTC.

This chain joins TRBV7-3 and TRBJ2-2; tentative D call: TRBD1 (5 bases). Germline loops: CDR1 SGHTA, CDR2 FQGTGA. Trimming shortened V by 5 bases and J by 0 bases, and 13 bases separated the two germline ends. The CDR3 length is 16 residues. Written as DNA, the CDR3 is TGTGCCAGCAGCCCTAGGGGCACCTCGAACACCGGGGAGCTGTTTTTT. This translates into CASSPRGTSNTGELFF. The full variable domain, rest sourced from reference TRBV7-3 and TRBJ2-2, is GAGVSQTPSNKVTEKGKYVELRCDPISGHTALYWYRQSLGQGPEFLIYFQGTGAADDSGLPNDRFFAVRPEGSVSTLKIQRTERGDSAVYLCASSPRGTSNTGELFFGEGSRLTVL.

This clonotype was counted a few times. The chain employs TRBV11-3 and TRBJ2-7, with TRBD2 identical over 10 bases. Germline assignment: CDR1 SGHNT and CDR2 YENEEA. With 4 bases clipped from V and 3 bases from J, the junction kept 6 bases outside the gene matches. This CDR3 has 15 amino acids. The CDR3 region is CASSYGLADLYEQYF. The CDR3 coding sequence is TGTGCCAGCAGCTATGGACTAGCGGACCTCTACGAGCAGTACTTC.

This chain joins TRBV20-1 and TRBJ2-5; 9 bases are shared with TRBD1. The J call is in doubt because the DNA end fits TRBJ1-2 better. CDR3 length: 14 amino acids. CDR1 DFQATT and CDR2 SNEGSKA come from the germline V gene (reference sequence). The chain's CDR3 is CSAPPGQGYYGYTF. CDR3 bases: TGCAGTGCCCCCCCGGGACAGGGTTACTATGGCTACACCTTC.

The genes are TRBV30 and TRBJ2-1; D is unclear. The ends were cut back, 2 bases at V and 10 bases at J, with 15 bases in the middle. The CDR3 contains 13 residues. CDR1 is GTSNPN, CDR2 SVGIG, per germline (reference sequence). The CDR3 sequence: CAWSRSERHEQFF. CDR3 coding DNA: TGTGCCTGGAGTAGGAGTGAAAGGCACGAGCAGTTCTTC.

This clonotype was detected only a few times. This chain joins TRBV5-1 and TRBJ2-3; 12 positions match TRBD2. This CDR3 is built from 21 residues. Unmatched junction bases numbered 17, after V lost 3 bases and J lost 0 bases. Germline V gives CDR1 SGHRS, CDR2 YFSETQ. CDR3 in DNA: TGCGCCAGCAGCTGGAGAGGACTAGCGGGGACTCACCTGACTAGCACAGATACGCAGTATTTT. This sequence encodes CASSWRGLAGTHLTSTDTQYF.

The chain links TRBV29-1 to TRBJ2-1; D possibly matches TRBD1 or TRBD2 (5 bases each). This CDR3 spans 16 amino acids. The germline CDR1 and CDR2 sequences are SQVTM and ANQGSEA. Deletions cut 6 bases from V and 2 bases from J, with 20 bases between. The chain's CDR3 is CSVHKGTLGAYNEQFF. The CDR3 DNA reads TGCAGCGTCCACAAAGGGACCCTCGGGGCCTACAATGAGCAGTTCTTC.

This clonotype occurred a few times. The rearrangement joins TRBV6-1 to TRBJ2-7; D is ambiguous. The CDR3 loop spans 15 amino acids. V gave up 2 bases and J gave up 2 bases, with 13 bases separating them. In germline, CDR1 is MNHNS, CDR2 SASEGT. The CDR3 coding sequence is TGTGCCAGCAGTGAATTCACCGGGTCAACCTACGAGCAGTACTTC. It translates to CASSEFTGSTYEQYF.

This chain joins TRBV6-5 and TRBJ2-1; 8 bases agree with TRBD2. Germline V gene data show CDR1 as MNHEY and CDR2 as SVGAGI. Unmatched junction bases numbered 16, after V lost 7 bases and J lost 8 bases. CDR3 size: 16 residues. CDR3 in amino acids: CASNGHPSGLRDEQFF. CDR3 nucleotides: TGTGCCAGCAACGGTCACCCTAGCGGGCTTCGGGATGAGCAGTTCTTC.

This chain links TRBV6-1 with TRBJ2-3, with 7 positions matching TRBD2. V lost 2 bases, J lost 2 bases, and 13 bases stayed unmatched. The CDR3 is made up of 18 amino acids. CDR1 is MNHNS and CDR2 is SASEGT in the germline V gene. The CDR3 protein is CASSERVRLADSTDTQYF. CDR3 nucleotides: TGTGCCAGCAGTGAAAGGGTGCGGCTAGCGGACTCCACAGATACGCAGTATTTT.

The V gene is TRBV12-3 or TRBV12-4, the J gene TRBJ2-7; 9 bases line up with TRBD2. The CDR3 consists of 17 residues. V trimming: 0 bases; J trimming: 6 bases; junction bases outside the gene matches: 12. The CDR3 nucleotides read TGTGCCAGCAGTTTAGCTGTGGGTAGCGGGGGTAGGAGCGAGCAGTACTTC. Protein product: CASSLAVGSGGRSEQYF.

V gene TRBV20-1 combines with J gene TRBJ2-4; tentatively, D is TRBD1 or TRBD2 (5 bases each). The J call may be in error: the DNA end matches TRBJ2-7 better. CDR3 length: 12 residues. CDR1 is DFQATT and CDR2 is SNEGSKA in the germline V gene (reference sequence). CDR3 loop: CSATGAVYEQYF. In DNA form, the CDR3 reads TGCAGTGCTACCGGGGCGGTCTACGAGCAGTACTTC.

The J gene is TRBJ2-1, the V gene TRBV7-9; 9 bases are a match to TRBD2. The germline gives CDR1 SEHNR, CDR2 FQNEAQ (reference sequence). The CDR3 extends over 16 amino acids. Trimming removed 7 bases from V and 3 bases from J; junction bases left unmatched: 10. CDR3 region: CASTRGDSGSYNEQFF. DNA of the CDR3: TGTGCCAGCACCCGGGGGGATAGCGGGAGCTACAATGAGCAGTTCTTC.

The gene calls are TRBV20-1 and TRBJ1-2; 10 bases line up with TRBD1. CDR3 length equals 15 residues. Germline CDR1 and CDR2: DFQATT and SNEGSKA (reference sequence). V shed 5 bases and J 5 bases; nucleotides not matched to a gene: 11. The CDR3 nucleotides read TGCAGTGCTGACTCCGGGACAGGGGTCGGGTATGGCTACACCTTC. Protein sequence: CSADSGTGVGYGYTF.

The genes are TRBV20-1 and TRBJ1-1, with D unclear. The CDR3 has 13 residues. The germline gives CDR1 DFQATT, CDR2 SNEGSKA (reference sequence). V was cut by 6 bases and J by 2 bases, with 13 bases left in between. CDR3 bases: TGCAGTGCCAAACGCGACCCCAACACTGAAGCTTTCTTT. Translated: CSAKRDPNTEAFF.

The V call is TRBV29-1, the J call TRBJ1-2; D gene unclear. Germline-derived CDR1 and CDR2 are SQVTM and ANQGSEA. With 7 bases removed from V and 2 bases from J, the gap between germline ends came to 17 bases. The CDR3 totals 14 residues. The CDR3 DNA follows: TGCAGCGCCCTTCTATCTTCCACCAACTATGGCTACACCTTC. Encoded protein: CSALLSSTNYGYTF.

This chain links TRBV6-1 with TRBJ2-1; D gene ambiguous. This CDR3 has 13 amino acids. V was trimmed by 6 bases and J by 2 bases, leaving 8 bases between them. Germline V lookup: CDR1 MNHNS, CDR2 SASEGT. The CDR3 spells CASREPPYNEQFF. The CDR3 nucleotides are TGTGCCAGCAGGGAGCCCCCCTACAATGAGCAGTTCTTC.

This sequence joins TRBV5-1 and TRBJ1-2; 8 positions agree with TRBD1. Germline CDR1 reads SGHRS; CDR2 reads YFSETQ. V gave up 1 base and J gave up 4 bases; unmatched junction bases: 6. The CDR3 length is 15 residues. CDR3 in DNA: TGCGCCAGCAGCTTGTCGGCAGGGGGCGGCTATGGCTACACCTTC. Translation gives CASSLSAGGGYGYTF.